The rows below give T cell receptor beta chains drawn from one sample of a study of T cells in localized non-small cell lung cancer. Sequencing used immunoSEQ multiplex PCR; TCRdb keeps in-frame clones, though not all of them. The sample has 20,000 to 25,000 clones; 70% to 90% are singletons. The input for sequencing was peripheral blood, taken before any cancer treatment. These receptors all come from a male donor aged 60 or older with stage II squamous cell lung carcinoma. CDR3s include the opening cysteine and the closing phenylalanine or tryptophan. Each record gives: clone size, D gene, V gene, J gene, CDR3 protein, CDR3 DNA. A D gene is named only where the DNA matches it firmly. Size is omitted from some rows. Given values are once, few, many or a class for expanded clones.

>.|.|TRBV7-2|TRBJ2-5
CASSLIVGGTQYF
TGTGCCAGCAGTTTAATAGTCGGAGGGACCCAGTACTTC
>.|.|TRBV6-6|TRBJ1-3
CASSYSNSLTGHTIYF
TGTGCCAGCAGTTACTCGAACAGCCTCACTGGACACACCATATATTTT
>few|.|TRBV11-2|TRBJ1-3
CASSLWGAEGNTIYF
TGTGCCAGCAGCTTATGGGGGGCAGAAGGAAACACCATATATTTT
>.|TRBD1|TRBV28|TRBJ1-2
CASRPGTGGSYGYTF
TGTGCCAGCAGACCCGGGACAGGGGGCAGCTATGGCTACACCTTC
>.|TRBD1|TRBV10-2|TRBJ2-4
CASMDRKNIQYF
TGCGCCAGCATGGACAGGAAAAACATTCAGTACTTC
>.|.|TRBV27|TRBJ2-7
CASSGQGYEQYF
TGTGCCAGCAGTGGCCAGGGCTACGAGCAGTACTTC
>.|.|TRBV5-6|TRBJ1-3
CASSFEGRNTIYF
TGTGCCAGCAGCTTCGAGGGAAGAAACACCATATATTTT
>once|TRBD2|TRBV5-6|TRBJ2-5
CASSPGLAGGRQETQYF
TGTGCCAGCAGCCCCGGACTAGCGGGGGGGAGGCAAGAGACCCAGTACTTC
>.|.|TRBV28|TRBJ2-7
CASKGLIYEQYF
TGTGCCAGCAAGGGGTTGATCTACGAGCAGTACTTC
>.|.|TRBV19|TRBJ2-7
CASSISAGARGEQYF
TGTGCCAGTAGTATCTCCGCCGGGGCCCGGGGGGAGCAGTACTTC
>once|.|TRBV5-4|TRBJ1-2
CASSWTGDSYGYTF
TGTGCCAGCAGCTGGACCGGTGACAGCTATGGCTACACCTTC
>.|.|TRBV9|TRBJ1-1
CASSRGGAEAFF
TGTGCCAGCAGCCGGGGGGGCGCTGAAGCTTTCTTT
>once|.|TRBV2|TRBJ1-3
CASSSGLSGNTIYF
TGTGCCAGCTCTTCGGGGCTTAGTGGAAACACCATATATTTT
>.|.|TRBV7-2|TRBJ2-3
CASSLVGTDSTQYF
TGTGCCAGCAGCTTAGTTGGGACTGACTCTACGCAGTATTTT
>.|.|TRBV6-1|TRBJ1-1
CASSQGIGTQRTEAFF
TGTGCCAGCAGTCAAGGGATCGGGACGCAGCGCACTGAAGCTTTCTTT
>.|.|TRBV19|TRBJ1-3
CASEPGLISGNTIYF
TGTGCCAGTGAACCCGGACTGATCTCTGGAAACACCATATATTTT
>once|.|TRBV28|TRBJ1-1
CASTLGGVNTEAFF
TGTGCCAGCACCCTGGGAGGGGTGAACACTGAAGCTTTCTTT
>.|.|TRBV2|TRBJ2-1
CASSSGGYGTDEQFF
TGTGCCAGCAGTTCAGGGGGGTACGGTACGGATGAGCAGTTCTTC
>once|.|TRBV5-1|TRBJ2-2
CASSLANRVGTGELFF
TGCGCCAGCAGCTTGGCCAACAGGGTGGGCACCGGGGAGCTGTTTTTT
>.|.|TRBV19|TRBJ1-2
CASSIVPPGSGYTF
TGTGCCAGTAGTATAGTACCTCCGGGGTCTGGCTACACCTTC